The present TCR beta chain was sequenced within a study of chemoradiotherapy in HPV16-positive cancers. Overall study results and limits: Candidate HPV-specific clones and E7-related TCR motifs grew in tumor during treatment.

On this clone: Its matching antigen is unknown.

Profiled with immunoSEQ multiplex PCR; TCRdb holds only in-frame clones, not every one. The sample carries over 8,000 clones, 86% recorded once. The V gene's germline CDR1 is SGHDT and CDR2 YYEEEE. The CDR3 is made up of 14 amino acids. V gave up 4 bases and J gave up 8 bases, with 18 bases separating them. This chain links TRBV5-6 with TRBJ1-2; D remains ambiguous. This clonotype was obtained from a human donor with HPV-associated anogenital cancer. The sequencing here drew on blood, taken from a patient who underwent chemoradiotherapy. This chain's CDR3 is CASSPFQWGGGYTF. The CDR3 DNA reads TGTGCCAGCAGCCCGTTTCAATGGGGAGGGGGCTACACCTTC.